These 23 T cell receptor beta chains came from one sample sequenced in a study of early T cells in non-severe SARS-CoV-2 infection (TCRdb year 2021). Preparation of the library involved 5' RACE. Sequencer: NextSeq 500. TCRdb's own reprocessing of the public reads used fastp at Q25 and MiXCR and kept productive beta chains. CDR3 protein duplicates are merged, each entry listing the most common genes and DNA. This sample comprises 68,000 or so distinct CDR3 sequences, approximately 10% of them detected only once. Around 6.1% of the sample comes from the top ten. The sequencing input was whole blood. Every receptor here comes from an adult who was a healthcare worker with PCR-confirmed SARS-CoV-2 infection or an uninfected control (not recorded which).

This clonotype was counted at least ten times. The rearrangement uses TRBV6-5 and TRBJ2-1, with 9 positions matching TRBD2. Germline assignment: CDR1 MNHEY and CDR2 SVGAGI. The CDR3 sequence is 15 residues long. V dropped 6 bases and J dropped 4; count of bases not matched to a gene: 7. The CDR3 coding sequence is TGTGCCAGCAGCCCGAGTAGCGGGGGTTACAATGAGCAGTTCTTC. It codes for CASSPSSGGYNEQFF.

The J gene is TRBJ1-1, the V gene TRBV20-1; possibly TRBD1 for D (5 bases). Germline V gene lookup returns CDR1 DFQATT and CDR2 SNEGSKA (reference sequence). Trimming took 6 bases from V and 3 from J, leaving 14 bases between them. The CDR3 totals 13 residues. DNA of the CDR3: TGCAGTGCCGAGGGGCAGGGTGACACTGAAGCTTTCTTT. As protein: CSAEGQGDTEAFF.

This clonotype was observed at least ten times. The rearrangement uses TRBV10-3 and TRBJ1-5; TRBD1 aligns across 8 bases. Losses at the gene ends were 0 bases for V and 6 bases for J; bases not matched to a gene: 4. The CDR3 spans 15 residues. Germline lookup yields CDR1 ENHRY and CDR2 SYGVKD. CDR3 sequence reads: CAISESGQGSQPQHF. CDR3 bases: TGTGCCATCAGTGAGTCTGGACAGGGTAGTCAGCCCCAGCATTTT.

This chain joins TRBV7-2 and TRBJ2-2, with D perhaps TRBD1 (6 bases). Germline V CDR1 and CDR2: SGHTA, FQGNSA. The CDR3 totals 16 residues. The V gene lost 2 bases and the J gene lost 3 bases, with 13 bases spanning the gap. The CDR3 spells CASSLSTGWDTGELFF. The DNA of the CDR3 is TGTGCCAGCAGCTTATCGACAGGATGGGACACCGGGGAGCTGTTTTTT.

This clonotype was counted between two and nine times. V is TRBV29-1 and J is TRBJ2-7, with 9 bases fitting TRBD2. The CDR3 consists of 16 residues. The germline V gene encodes CDR1 SQVTM and CDR2 ANQGSEA. The V segment lost 7 bases and the J segment 4 bases; nucleotides outside the gene matches: 17. CDR3 region: CSATWSSGSTSYEQYF. The CDR3 DNA reads as TGCAGCGCTACATGGAGTAGCGGGAGTACATCGTACGAGCAGTACTTC.

This clonotype was seen repeatedly, ten times or more. The J gene is TRBJ2-7, the V gene TRBV20-1; 16 nucleotides align to TRBD2. The trim removed 3 bases at V and 6 bases at J, leaving 2 bases unmatched. Germline V lookup: CDR1 DFQATT, CDR2 SNEGSKA (reference sequence). The CDR3 sequence is 14 residues long. CDR3 amino acids: CSARGLAGGREQYF. The CDR3 bases are TGCAGTGCTAGGGGACTAGCGGGAGGGCGCGAGCAGTACTTC.

This sequence joins TRBV14 and TRBJ2-1; 12 bases fit TRBD2. Germline V lookup: CDR1 SGHDN, CDR2 FVKESK. Unmatched junction bases numbered 13, after V lost 0 bases and J lost 7 bases. The CDR3 covers 19 residues. CDR3 region: CASSQDLSSGRAGRNEQFF. The CDR3, as DNA: TGTGCCAGCAGCCAAGATCTATCTAGCGGGAGGGCCGGAAGAAATGAGCAGTTCTTC.

Ten or more counts support this clonotype. The chain uses TRBV9 and TRBJ2-7; TRBD2 matches at 10 bases. Germline-derived CDR1 and CDR2 are SGDLS and YYNGEE. The ends lost 1 base at V and 2 bases at J; junction bases unmatched: 3. The CDR3 has 15 residues. The CDR3 sequence: CASSVQAGGTYEQYF. The DNA for the CDR3 is TGTGCCAGCAGCGTACAAGCGGGAGGGACCTACGAGCAGTACTTC.

V is TRBV4-1 and J is TRBJ2-3; the match to TRBD2 covers 8 bases. CDR1 and CDR2 from the germline V gene are MGHRA and YSYEKL. Trimming took 1 base from V and 5 from J; bases not matched to a gene: 5. This CDR3 region has 15 residues. The CDR3: CASSQGSSGRDTQYF. The CDR3 bases are TGCGCCAGCAGCCAAGGGTCGAGCGGGAGAGATACGCAGTATTTT.

This clonotype was detected a few times. The gene calls are TRBV7-2 and TRBJ2-1; D is perhaps TRBD2 (5 bases). The CDR3 spans 15 residues. With 1 base removed from V and 0 bases from J, the gap between germline ends came to 7 bases. In germline, CDR1 is SGHTA, CDR2 FQGNSA. CDR3 residues: CASSLDGGSYNEQFF. The CDR3 nucleotides are TGTGCCAGCAGCTTAGATGGAGGCTCCTACAATGAGCAGTTCTTC.

In this sample, this clonotype turned up a few times. The chain couples TRBV5-4 to TRBJ1-1; a weak D match, TRBD1 (6 bases). V lost 0 bases and J lost 8, with 11 bases in between. CDR1 is SGHNT and CDR2 is YYREEE in the germline V gene (reference sequence). The CDR3 has 13 residues. CDR3 DNA sequence: TGTGCCAGCAGCTTGGGACAGGCAATAGAAGCTTTCTTT. Translating gives CASSLGQAIEAFF.

The chain carries TRBV28 and TRBJ2-7; D is ambiguous. Trimming left V 4 bases short and J 3 bases short, with 13 bases between. CDR3 size: 14 residues. CDR1 and CDR2 (germline): MDHEN, SYDVKM. The CDR3: CASSSRLRYYEQYF. The CDR3 DNA reads TGTGCCAGCAGTTCCCGACTGAGGTACTACGAGCAGTACTTC.

This clonotype was recorded at least ten times. The chain couples TRBV7-9 to TRBJ1-3; possibly TRBD1 for D (5 bases). Germline loops: CDR1 SEHNR, CDR2 FQNEAQ (reference sequence). V was clipped by 2 bases and J by 4 bases, with 12 bases between them. This CDR3 contains 15 residues. CDR3 DNA sequence: TGTGCCAGCAGCTTACAGGGACGAAGCGGAAACACCATATATTTT. Translating gives CASSLQGRSGNTIYF.

The chain links TRBV29-1 to TRBJ2-4; the D is unclear. The CDR3 is 13 residues long. V was shortened by 6 bases and J by 0 bases, with 9 bases between the two germline ends. Per germline, CDR1 SQVTM and CDR2 ANQGSEA. The CDR3 loop is CSVNPLAKNIQYF. CDR3 nucleotide sequence: TGCAGCGTAAACCCACTAGCCAAAAACATTCAGTACTTC.

The V gene is TRBV5-1, the J gene TRBJ1-6, with unresolved D. The germline V gene has CDR1 SGHRS and CDR2 YFSETQ. Trimming stripped 1 base from V and 5 bases from J, with 1 base between. The length of the CDR3 is 12 residues. Here the CDR3 DNA reads TGCGCCAGCAGCTTGAATAATTCACCCCTCCACTTT. Its translation is CASSLNNSPLHF. Together with reference TRBV5-1 and TRBJ1-6, the CDR3 gives the full variable domain: KAGVTQTPRYLIKTRGQQVTLSCSPISGHRSVSWYQQTPGQGLQFLFEYFSETQRNKGNFPGRFSGRQFSNSRSEMNVSTLELGDSALYLCASSLNNSPLHFGNGTRLTVT.

This clonotype was detected many times. The chain couples TRBV5-4 to TRBJ2-7; possibly TRBD2 for D (5 bases). Trimming pared 3 bases from V and 2 bases from J, leaving 6 bases between. Germline V gene data show CDR1 as SGHNT and CDR2 as YYREEE (reference sequence). The CDR3 is 12 amino acids. The CDR3 protein is CASSYGTYEQYF. As DNA, the CDR3 is TGTGCCAGCAGCTACGGGACCTACGAGCAGTACTTC.

This clonotype was counted only a few times. The chain is built from TRBV12-3 or TRBV12-4 and TRBJ2-1, with 9 bases matching TRBD2. V dropped 5 bases and J dropped 9; count of bases not matched to a gene: 5. The CDR3 is 13 amino acids. The CDR3 loop is CASSNLAGSEQFF. CDR3 bases: TGTGCCAGCAGTAATCTAGCGGGAAGTGAGCAGTTCTTC.

This clonotype has just a few counts. This sequence joins TRBV20-1 and TRBJ2-4; 11 positions match TRBD2. J gave up 10 bases and V 3 bases, and 8 bases lay outside the gene matches. The CDR3 is 14 residues long. CDR1 is DFQATT and CDR2 is SNEGSKA in the germline V gene (reference sequence). Here the CDR3 DNA reads TGCAGTGCTAGGCAGACTAGCGGGAAGGGAATTCAGTACTTC. Its translation: CSARQTSGKGIQYF.

This clonotype occurred a few times. CDR3 region: CSASRVRDPTQYF. In DNA form, the CDR3 reads TGCAGTGCTAGTCGGGTCCGGGACCCTACGCAGTATTTT. This chain joins TRBV20-1 and TRBJ2-3; either TRBD1 or TRBD2 may supply D (5 bases each). V lost 3 bases and J 8 bases, leaving 15 bases between the germline ends. The CDR3 covers 13 residues. Germline values: CDR1 DFQATT, CDR2 SNEGSKA (reference sequence).

The rearrangement links TRBV7-2 to TRBJ2-5, with TRBD2 matching over 7 bases. After removal of 3 bases from V and 0 bases from J, the junction contained 7 bases not matched to a gene. The CDR3 length is 16 residues. The germline gives CDR1 SGHTA, CDR2 FQGNSA. The CDR3: CASSFGPSGYQETQYF. CDR3 bases: TGTGCCAGCAGCTTTGGGCCTAGCGGATACCAAGAGACCCAGTACTTC.

V and J are TRBV20-1 and TRBJ1-4; D is unresolved. There are 12 residues in the CDR3. Trimming pared 2 bases from V and 4 bases from J, leaving 5 bases between. Germline V gene sequence: CDR1 DFQATT, CDR2 SNEGSKA (reference sequence). In DNA form, the CDR3 reads TGCAGTGCTAGACTCGATAATGAAAAACTGTTTTTT. This gives the protein CSARLDNEKLFF.

The chain couples TRBV11-2 to TRBJ1-6; 10 positions agree with TRBD1. Germline CDR1 and CDR2: SGHAT and FQNNGV. The CDR3 spans 16 residues. The V and J ends lost 5 bases and 3 bases, in that order; junction bases with no gene match: 4. For the CDR3, the DNA is TGTGCCAGCAGCCGGGGACAGGGGCTCTATAATTCACCCCTCCACTTT. Translating gives CASSRGQGLYNSPLHF.

This sequence joins TRBV9 and TRBJ2-7; the D gene is possibly TRBD2 (6 bases). Per the germline V gene, CDR1 is SGDLS and CDR2 is YYNGEE. This CDR3 contains 14 residues. V lost 3 bases to trimming and J lost 4 bases, with 14 bases between them. The CDR3, as DNA: TGTGCCAGCAGCGCCGGGAGTGGAGGGTACGAGCAGTACTTC. Translating gives CASSAGSGGYEQYF. Supplemented by reference TRBV9 and TRBJ2-7, the full variable domain reads DSGVTQTPKHLITATGQRVTLRCSPRSGDLSVYWYQQSLDQGLQFLIQYYNGEERAKGNILERFSAQQFPDLHSELNLSSLELGDSALYFCASSAGSGGYEQYFGPGTRLTVT.